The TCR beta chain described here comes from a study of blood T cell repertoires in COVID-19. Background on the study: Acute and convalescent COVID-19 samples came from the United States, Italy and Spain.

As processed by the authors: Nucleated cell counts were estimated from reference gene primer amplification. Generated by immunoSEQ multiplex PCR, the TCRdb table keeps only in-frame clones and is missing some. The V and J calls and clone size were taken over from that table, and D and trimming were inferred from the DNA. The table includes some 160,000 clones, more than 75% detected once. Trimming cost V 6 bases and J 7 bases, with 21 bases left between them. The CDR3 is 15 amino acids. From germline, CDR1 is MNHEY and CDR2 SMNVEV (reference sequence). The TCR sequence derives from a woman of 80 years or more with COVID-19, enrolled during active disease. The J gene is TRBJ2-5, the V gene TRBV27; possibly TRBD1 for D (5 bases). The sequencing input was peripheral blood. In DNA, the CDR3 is TGTGCCAGCAGCTCCCTCATGGACACTGCCATGACCCAGTACTTC. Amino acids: CASSSLMDTAMTQYF.